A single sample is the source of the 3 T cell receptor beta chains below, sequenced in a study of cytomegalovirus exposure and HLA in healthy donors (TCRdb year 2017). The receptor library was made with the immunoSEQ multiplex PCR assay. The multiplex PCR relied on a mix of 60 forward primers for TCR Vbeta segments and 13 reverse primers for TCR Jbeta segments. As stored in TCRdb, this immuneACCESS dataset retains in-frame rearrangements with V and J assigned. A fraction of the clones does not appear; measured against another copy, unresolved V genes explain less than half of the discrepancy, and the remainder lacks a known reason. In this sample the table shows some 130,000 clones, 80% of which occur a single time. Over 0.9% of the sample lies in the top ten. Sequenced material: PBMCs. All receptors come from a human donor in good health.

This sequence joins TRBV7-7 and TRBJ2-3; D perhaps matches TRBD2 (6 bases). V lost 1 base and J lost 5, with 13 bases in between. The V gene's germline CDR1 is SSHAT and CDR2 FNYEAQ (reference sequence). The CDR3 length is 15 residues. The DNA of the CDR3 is TGTGCCAGCAGCTTAGGTCTGGGGGGAGGAGATACGCAGTATTTT. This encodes CASSLGLGGGDTQYF.

CDR3 amino acids: CSVDGGGLYEQYF. CDR3 coding DNA: TGCAGCGTCGATGGCGGGGGACTCTACGAGCAGTACTTC. The chain joins TRBV29-1 to TRBJ2-7; 7 nucleotides align to TRBD2. V dropped 6 bases and J dropped 3; count of bases not matched to a gene: 8. This CDR3 is 13 amino acids long. Germline assignment: CDR1 SQVTM and CDR2 ANQGSEA.

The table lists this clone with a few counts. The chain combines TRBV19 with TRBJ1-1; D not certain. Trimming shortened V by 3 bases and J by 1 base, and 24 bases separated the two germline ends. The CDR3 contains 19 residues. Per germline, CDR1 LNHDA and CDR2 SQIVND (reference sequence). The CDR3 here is CASSIIIPEPGSENTEAFF. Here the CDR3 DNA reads TGTGCCAGTAGTATCATTATTCCCGAGCCGGGGAGCGAGAACACTGAAGCTTTCTTT.